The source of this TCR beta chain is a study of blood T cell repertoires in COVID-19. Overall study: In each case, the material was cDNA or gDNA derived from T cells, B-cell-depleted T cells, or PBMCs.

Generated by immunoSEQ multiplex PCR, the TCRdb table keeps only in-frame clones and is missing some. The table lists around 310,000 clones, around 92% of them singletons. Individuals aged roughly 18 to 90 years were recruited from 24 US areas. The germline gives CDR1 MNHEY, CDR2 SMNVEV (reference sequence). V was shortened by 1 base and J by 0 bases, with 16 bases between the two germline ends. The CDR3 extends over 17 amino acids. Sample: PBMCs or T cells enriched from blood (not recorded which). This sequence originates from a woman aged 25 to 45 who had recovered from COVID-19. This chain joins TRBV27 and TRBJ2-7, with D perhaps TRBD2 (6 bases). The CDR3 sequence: CASSLWGAGRSSYEQYF. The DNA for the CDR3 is TGTGCCAGCAGTTTATGGGGTGCGGGAAGGAGCTCCTACGAGCAGTACTTC.